These 8 T cell receptor beta chains were sequenced from one sample in a study of T cell changes during pregnancy in multiple sclerosis. Assay: immunoSEQ multiplex PCR; the TCRdb copy retains only in-frame clones and omits some. The sample has about 69,000 clones, 91% seen once. The source was CD4+ T cells from peripheral blood mononuclear cells, collected in the third trimester of pregnancy. The receptors stem from a female donor in good health, enrolled as a control in a pregnancy study.

Notes on this clone: Relative to the germline gene, one junction end is altered; a read error may explain this. The chain has TRBV7-9 and TRBJ2-1; TRBD2 agrees at 12 bases. CDR3 length equals 14 residues. CDR1 SEHNR and CDR2 FQNEAQ come from the germline V gene (reference sequence). The CDR3 loop reads CASRLGLAGFEQFF. The CDR3 nucleotides read TGTGCCAGCAGGTTAGGACTAGCGGGGTTTGAGCAGTTCTTC.

The chain links TRBV14 to TRBJ1-1, with D tentatively TRBD1 (5 bases). The germline CDR1 and CDR2 sequences are SGHDN and FVKESK. V shed 4 bases and J shed 1 base, with 16 bases lying between them. This CDR3 spans 16 amino acids. The CDR3 nucleotides are TGTGCCAGCAGCCTAAGGCGAGGGACTGGGAACACTGAAGCTTTCTTT. Translated, it gives CASSLRRGTGNTEAFF.

V and J are TRBV10-3 and TRBJ2-6, with D possibly TRBD1 on 6 matching bases. Between the trimmed V and J ends, which lost 7 bases and 2 bases, there was a span of 6 bases. Germline V CDR1 and CDR2: ENHRY, SYGVKD. The CDR3 runs 13 residues. The CDR3 sequence is CAIKGAGANVLTF. The DNA for the CDR3 is TGTGCCATCAAGGGGGCTGGGGCCAACGTCCTGACTTTC.

This chain uses TRBV25-1 with TRBJ2-1, with a tentative D call TRBD2 (5 bases). The V gene's germline CDR1 is MGHDK and CDR2 SYGVNS. V lost 6 bases, J lost 7 bases, and 19 bases lay in between. The CDR3 runs 15 residues. For the CDR3, the DNA is TGTGCCAGCAGGGAGGAGTTCCGAGGAGGTAATGAGCAGTTCTTC. Its translation is CASREEFRGGNEQFF.

The count of this clone is one. The chain is built from TRBV7-3 and TRBJ1-5; TRBD1 matches at 8 bases. Per germline, CDR1 SGHTA and CDR2 FQGTGA. V lost 6 bases to trimming and J lost 7 bases; unmatched junction nucleotides: 5. The CDR3 extends over 13 amino acids. The CDR3 bases are TGTGCCAGCAGTCAGGGGGCGGGGCAGCCCCAGCATTTT. Translating gives CASSQGAGQPQHF.

The V and J genes are TRBV5-1 and TRBJ2-1, with 12 bases matching TRBD2. The germline V gene encodes CDR1 SGHRS and CDR2 YFSETQ. The CDR3 has 15 residues. Germline trimming cut 3 bases from V and 6 bases from J; bases unmatched to any gene: 4. CDR3 protein: CASSSWTSGANEQFF. DNA for the CDR3: TGCGCCAGCAGCTCCTGGACTAGCGGGGCCAATGAGCAGTTCTTC. The full variable domain, completed using reference TRBV5-1 and TRBJ2-1, is KAGVTQTPRYLIKTRGQQVTLSCSPISGHRSVSWYQQTPGQGLQFLFEYFSETQRNKGNFPGRFSGRQFSNSRSEMNVSTLELGDSALYLCASSSWTSGANEQFFGPGTRLTVL.

This chain joins TRBV25-1 and TRBJ1-1, with TRBD1 as a possible D gene (6 bases). The germline V and J ends were trimmed by 3 bases and 1 base, with 12 bases remaining between them. Looked up from germline, CDR1 is MGHDK and CDR2 is SYGVNS. The CDR3 contains 15 residues. DNA for the CDR3: TGTGCCAGCAGTGACACGGGGACACCGAACACTGAAGCTTTCTTT. Translating it yields CASSDTGTPNTEAFF.

The chain uses TRBV6-1 and TRBJ1-5; D call uncertain. CDR1 and CDR2 from the germline V gene are MNHNS and SASEGT. V dropped 2 bases and J dropped 1 base, with 6 bases sitting between them. This CDR3 has 14 residues. Here the CDR3 reads CASSESGSNQPQHF. CDR3 DNA sequence: TGTGCCAGCAGTGAAAGCGGCAGCAATCAGCCCCAGCATTTT.